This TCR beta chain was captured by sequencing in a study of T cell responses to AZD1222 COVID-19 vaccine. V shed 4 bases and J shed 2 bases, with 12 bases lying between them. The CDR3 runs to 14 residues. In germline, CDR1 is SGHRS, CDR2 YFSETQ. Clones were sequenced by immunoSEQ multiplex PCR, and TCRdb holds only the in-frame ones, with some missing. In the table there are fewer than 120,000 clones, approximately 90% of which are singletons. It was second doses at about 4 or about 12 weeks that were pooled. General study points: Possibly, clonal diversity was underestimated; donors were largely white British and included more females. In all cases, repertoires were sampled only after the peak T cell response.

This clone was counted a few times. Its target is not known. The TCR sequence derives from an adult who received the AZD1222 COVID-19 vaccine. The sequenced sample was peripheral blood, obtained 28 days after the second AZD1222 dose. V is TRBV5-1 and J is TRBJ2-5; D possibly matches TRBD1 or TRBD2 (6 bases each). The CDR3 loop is CASSGGTYQETQYF. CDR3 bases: TGCGCCAGCAGCGGCGGGACATATCAAGAGACCCAGTACTTC. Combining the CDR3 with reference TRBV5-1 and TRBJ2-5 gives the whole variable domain KAGVTQTPRYLIKTRGQQVTLSCSPISGHRSVSWYQQTPGQGLQFLFEYFSETQRNKGNFPGRFSGRQFSNSRSEMNVSTLELGDSALYLCASSGGTYQETQYFGPGTRLLVL.